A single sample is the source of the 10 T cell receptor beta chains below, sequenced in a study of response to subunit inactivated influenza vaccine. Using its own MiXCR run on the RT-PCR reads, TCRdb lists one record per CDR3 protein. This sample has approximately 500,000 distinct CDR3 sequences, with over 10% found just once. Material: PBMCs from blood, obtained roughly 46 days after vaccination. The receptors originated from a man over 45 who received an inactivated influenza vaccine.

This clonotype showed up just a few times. The CDR3: CASSFIAGVTDTQYF. As DNA, the CDR3 is TGTGCCAGCAGCTTTATCGCGGGAGTCACAGATACGCAGTATTTT. V and J are TRBV7-9 and TRBJ2-3; 7 bases fit TRBD2. The junction had 5 bases not matched to a gene; V was cut back by 3 bases and J by 2 bases. Germline V gives CDR1 SEHNR, CDR2 FQNEAQ (reference sequence). This CDR3 contains 15 residues.

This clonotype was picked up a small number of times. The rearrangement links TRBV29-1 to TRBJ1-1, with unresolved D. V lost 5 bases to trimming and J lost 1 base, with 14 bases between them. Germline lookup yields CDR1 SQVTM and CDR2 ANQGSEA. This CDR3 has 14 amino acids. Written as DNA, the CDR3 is TGCAGCGTTACTTTTAGGCACCGGAACACTGAAGCTTTCTTT. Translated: CSVTFRHRNTEAFF.

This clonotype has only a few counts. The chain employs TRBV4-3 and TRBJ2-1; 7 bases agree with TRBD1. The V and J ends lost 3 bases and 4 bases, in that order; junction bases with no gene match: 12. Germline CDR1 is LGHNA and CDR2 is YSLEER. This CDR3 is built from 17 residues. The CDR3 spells CASSHQPTGTQYNEQFF. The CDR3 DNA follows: TGCGCCAGCAGCCATCAACCGACAGGGACCCAATACAATGAGCAGTTCTTC.

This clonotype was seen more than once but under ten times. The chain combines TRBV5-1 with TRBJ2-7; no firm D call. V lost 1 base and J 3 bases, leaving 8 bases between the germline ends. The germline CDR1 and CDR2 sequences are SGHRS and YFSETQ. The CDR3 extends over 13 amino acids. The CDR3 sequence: CASSLTVGYEQYF. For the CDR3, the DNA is TGCGCCAGCAGCTTGACTGTGGGCTACGAGCAGTACTTC.

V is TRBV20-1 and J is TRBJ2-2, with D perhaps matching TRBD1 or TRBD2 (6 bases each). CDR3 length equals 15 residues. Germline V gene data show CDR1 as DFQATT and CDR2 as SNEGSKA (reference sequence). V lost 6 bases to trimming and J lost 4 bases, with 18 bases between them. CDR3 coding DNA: TGCAGTGCGGGGGGCCTGACAATAAGCACCGGGGAGCTGTTTTTT. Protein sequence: CSAGGLTISTGELFF.

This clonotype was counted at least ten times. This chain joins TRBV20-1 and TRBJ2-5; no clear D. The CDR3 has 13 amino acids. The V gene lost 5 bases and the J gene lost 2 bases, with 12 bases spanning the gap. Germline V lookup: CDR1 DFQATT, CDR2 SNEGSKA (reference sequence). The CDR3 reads CSAQQWRQETQYF. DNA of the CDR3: TGCAGTGCTCAACAATGGCGGCAAGAGACCCAGTACTTC.

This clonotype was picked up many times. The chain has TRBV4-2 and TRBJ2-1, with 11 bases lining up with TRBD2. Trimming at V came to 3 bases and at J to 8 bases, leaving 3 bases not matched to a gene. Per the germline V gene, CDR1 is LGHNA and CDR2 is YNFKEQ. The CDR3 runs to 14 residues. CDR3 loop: CASSHTSGGHEQFF. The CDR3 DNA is TGTGCCAGCAGCCATACTAGCGGGGGACATGAGCAGTTCTTC.

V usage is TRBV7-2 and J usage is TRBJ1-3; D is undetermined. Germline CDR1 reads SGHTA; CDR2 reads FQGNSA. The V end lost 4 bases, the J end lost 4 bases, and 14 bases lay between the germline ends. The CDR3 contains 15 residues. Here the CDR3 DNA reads TGTGCCAGCAGCTCCTCACCTAATCCCGGAAACACCATATATTTT. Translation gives CASSSSPNPGNTIYF.

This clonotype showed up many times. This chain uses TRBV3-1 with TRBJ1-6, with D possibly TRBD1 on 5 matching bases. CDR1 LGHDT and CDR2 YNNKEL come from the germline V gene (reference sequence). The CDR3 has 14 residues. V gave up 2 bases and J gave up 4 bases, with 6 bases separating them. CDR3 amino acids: CASSQTGYNSPLHF. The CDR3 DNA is TGTGCCAGCAGCCAAACAGGATATAATTCACCCCTCCACTTT. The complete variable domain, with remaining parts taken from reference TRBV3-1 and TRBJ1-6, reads DTAVSQTPKYLVTQMGNDKSIKCEQNLGHDTMYWYKQDSKKFLKIMFSYNNKELIINETVPNRFSPKSPDKAHLNLHINSLELGDSAVYFCASSQTGYNSPLHFGNGTRLTVT.

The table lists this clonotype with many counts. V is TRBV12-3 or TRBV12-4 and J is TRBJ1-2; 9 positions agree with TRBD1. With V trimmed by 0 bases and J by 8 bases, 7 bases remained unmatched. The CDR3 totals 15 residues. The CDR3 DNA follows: TGTGCCAGCAGTTTAGCCCGAGGACAGGGGTCCGGCTACACCTTC. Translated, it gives CASSLARGQGSGYTF.